Sequencing of this T cell receptor beta chain was carried out in a study of beta chain features in type 1 diabetes. Study-wide background: Analysis included 107,917,701 sorted cells drawn from all samples.

Germline CDR1 reads SGHNT; CDR2 reads YYREEE (reference sequence). After removal of 6 bases from V and 1 base from J, the junction contained 5 bases not matched to a gene. The CDR3 runs to 14 residues. Every sorted population was more than 95% pure. This clone was counted only a few times. The antigen is unknown. Expressed TCRB transcripts were sequenced, since all the RNA that had been isolated was reverse transcribed. Profiling relied on immunoSEQ multiplex PCR, and the TCRdb table lists in-frame clones only, not all of them. The table lists 130,000 to 150,000 clones, about 13% of them singletons. Overall study findings and caveats: VDJ junctions sequenced from type 1 diabetes patients showed fewer insertions and more deletions. Type 1 diabetes patients had TCRB CDR3s that were shorter (moderately but significantly so) in all four CD4+ subsets. For patients, the naive, central memory and Treg TCRB repertoires appeared more alike than for healthy donors.

The chain carries TRBV5-4 and TRBJ2-5, with TRBD1 identical over 8 bases. The specimen sequenced was central memory CD4+ T cells from blood. The receptor was isolated from a man aged 18 to 30 with type 1 diabetes. The CDR3 nucleotides are TGTGCCAGCACCTTCGGACAGGGCCAAGAGACCCAGTACTTC. It yields the protein CASTFGQGQETQYF.